The entry below gives a single TCR beta chain sequence along with its context. The target antigen is unknown. This entry belongs to a study of metastatic and nonmetastatic thyroid tumors. As for the study in general: Repertoire comparisons spanned blood and tumor or nodule tissue from malignant and benign thyroid patients.

Whole-study results and caveats: Malignant thyroid tumors reportedly exceeded benign nodules significantly in TCR beta diversity, with the difference appearing in blood and tumor.

Patients were all untreated before their thyroid surgery. Original processing methods: Using the CDR3 differences seen across clinicopathological groups, the authors built a distant-metastasis classifier for papillary thyroid cancer, which was meant to discriminate distant-metastatic patients. TCRdb re-analyzed the PCR reads through MiXCR. The authors' filters were not applied to this entry. This sample has tens of thousands of clones, with under 15% found just once. Per germline, CDR1 SEHNR and CDR2 FQNEAQ (reference sequence). CDR3 size: 12 residues. V lost 2 bases, J lost 13 bases, and 12 bases lay in between.

This chain joins TRBV7-9 and TRBJ2-1, with D tentatively TRBD2 (6 bases). The TCR sequence derives from a female donor with papillary thyroid cancer or a benign thyroid nodule (not recorded which). Some clones in this sample may be carry-over from other donors' samples. The sample taken for sequencing was tumor tissue. For the CDR3, the DNA is TGTGCCAGCAGCTTAACGGAGGGTTATCAGTTCTTC. Protein: CASSLTEGYQFF.